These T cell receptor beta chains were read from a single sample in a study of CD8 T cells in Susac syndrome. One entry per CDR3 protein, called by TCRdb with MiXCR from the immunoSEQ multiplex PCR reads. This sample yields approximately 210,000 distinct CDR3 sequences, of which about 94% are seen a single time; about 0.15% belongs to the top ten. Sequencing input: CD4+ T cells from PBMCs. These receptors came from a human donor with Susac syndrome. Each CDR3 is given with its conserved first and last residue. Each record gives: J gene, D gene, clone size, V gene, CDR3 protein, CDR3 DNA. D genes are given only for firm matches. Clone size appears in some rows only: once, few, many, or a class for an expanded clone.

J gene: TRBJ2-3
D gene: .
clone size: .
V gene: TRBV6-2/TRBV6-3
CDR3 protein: CASSYSDGPSAQYF
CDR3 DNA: TGTGCCAGCAGTTACTCGGACGGACCCTCCGCGCAGTATTTT

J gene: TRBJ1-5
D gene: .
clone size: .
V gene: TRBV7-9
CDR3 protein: CASSLGPASLTGSNQPQHF
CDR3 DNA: TGTGCCAGCAGCTTAGGCCCGGCCAGTCTAACAGGCAGCAATCAGCCCCAGCATTTT

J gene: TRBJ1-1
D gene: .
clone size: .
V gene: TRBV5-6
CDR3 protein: CASSLDLRGGTEAFF
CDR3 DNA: TGTGCCAGCAGCTTGGACCTGAGGGGTGGTACTGAAGCTTTCTTT

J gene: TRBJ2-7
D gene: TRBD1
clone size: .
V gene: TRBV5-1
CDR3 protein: CASSWTGYSYEQYF
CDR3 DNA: TGCGCCAGCAGCTGGACAGGGTACTCCTACGAGCAGTACTTC

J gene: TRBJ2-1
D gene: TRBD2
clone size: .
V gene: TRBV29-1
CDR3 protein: CSVSRYGAGGAWNEQFF
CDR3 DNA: TGCAGCGTTAGTAGGTATGGGGCGGGGGGCGCGTGGAATGAGCAGTTCTTC

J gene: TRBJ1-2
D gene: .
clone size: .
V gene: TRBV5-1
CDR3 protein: CASSLDGAGYTF
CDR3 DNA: TGCGCCAGCAGCTTGGATGGGGCCGGCTACACCTTC

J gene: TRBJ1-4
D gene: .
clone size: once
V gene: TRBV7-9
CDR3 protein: CASSITGTDNEKLFF
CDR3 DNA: TGTGCCAGCAGCATTACCGGGACGGATAATGAAAAACTGTTTTTT

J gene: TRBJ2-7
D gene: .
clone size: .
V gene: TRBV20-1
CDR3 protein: CSARGGRGSYEQYF
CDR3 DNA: TGCAGTGCTAGAGGGGGGAGAGGATCCTACGAGCAGTACTTC

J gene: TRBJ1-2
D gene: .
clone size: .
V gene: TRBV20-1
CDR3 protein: CSLGLSGFRYTF
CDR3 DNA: TGCAGCCTCGGGTTATCGGGGTTCCGCTACACCTTC

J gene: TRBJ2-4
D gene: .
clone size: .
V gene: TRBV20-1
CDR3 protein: CSARGPGGGNIQYF
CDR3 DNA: TGCAGTGCTAGAGGCCCAGGGGGGGGAAACATTCAGTACTTC

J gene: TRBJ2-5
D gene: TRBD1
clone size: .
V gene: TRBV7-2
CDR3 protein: CASSLNRGETQYF
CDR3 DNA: TGTGCCAGCAGTTTAAACAGGGGAGAGACCCAGTACTTC

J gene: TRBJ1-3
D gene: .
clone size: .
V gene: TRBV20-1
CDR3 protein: CSAREDSGNTIYF
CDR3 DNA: TGCAGTGCTAGAGAGGACTCTGGAAACACCATATATTTT

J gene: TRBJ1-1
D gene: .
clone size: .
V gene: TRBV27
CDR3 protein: CASSLAQGAEAFF
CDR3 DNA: TGTGCCAGCAGTTTGGCCCAGGGAGCTGAAGCTTTCTTT

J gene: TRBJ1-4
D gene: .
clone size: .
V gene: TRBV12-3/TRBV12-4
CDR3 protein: CASSRGSPSEKLFF
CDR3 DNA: TGTGCCAGCAGTAGGGGTTCCCCTTCTGAAAAACTGTTTTTT

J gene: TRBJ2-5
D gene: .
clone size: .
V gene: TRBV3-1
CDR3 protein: CASSQDIGRRETQYF
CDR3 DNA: TGTGCCAGCAGCCAAGATATCGGGAGAAGGGAGACCCAGTACTTC

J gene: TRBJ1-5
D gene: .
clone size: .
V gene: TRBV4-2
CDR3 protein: CASSQEGSSNQPQHF
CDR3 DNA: TGTGCCAGCAGCCAAGAAGGCAGCTCCAATCAGCCCCAGCATTTT

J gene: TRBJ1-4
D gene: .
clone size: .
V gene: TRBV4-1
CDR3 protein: CASSQGVGGEEKLFF
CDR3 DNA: TGCGCCAGCAGCCAAGGGGTCGGGGGCGAGGAAAAACTGTTTTTT

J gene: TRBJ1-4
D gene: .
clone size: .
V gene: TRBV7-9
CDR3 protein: CASSSSGGWEKLFF
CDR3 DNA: TGTGCCAGCAGCTCCTCCGGGGGCTGGGAAAAACTGTTTTTT

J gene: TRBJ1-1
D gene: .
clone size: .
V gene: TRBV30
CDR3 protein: CAWSVRPNTEAFF
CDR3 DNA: TGTGCCTGGAGTGTACGGCCGAACACTGAAGCTTTCTTT

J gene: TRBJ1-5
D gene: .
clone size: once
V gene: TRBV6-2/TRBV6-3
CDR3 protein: CASSYSSPGNYQPQHF
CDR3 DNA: TGTGCCAGCAGTTACTCGAGCCCGGGGAATTATCAGCCCCAGCATTTT

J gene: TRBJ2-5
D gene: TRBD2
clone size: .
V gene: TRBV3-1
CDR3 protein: CASSQGLAGGKETQYF
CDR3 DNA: TGTGCCAGCAGCCAGGGACTAGCGGGGGGGAAAGAGACCCAGTACTTC

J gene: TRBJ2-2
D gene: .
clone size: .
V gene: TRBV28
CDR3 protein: CASSLQIPTPELFF
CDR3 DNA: TGTGCCAGCAGTTTGCAAATTCCAACGCCGGAGCTGTTTTTT

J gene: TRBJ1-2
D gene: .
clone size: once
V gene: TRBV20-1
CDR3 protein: CSARRSSLPNYGYTF
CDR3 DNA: TGCAGTGCTAGAAGATCCAGTCTCCCGAACTATGGCTACACCTTC

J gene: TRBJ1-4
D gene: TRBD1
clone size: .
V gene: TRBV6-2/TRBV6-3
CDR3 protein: CASSYADRPSEKLFF
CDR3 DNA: TGTGCCAGCAGTTACGCGGACAGGCCCAGTGAAAAACTGTTTTTT

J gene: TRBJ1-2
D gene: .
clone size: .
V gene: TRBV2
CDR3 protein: CASSEAARVDGYTF
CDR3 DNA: TGTGCCAGCAGTGAAGCGGCAAGGGTAGATGGCTACACCTTC

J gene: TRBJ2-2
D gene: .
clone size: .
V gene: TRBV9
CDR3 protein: CASSAHPGPGSQAGELFF
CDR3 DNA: TGTGCCAGCAGCGCCCACCCCGGGCCGGGAAGTCAGGCCGGGGAGCTGTTTTTT

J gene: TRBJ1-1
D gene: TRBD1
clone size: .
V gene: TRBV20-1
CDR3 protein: CSIGTENTEAFF
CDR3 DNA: TGCAGTATAGGGACAGAGAACACTGAAGCTTTCTTT

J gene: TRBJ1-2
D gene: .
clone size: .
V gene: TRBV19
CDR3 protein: CASIPGTNNYGYTF
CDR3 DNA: TGTGCCAGTATTCCAGGGACAAACAACTATGGCTACACCTTC

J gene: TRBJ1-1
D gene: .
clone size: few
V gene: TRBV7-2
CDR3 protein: CASRTGLNTEAFF
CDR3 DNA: TGTGCCAGCAGAACAGGGTTGAACACTGAAGCTTTCTTT

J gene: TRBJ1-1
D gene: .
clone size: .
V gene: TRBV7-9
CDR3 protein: CASSLEDVEAFF
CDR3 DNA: TGTGCCAGCAGCTTAGAGGACGTTGAGGCTTTCTTT

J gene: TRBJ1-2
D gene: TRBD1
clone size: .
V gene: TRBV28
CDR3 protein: CASTNRGGYTF
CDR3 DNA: TGTGCCAGCACCAACAGGGGTGGCTACACCTTC

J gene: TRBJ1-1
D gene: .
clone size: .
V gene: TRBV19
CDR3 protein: CASRQGTEAFF
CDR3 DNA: TGTGCCAGTAGACAGGGCACTGAAGCTTTCTTT

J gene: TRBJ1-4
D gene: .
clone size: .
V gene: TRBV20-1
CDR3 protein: CSAAGFVHEKLFF
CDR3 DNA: TGCAGTGCTGCGGGGTTTGTCCATGAAAAACTGTTTTTT

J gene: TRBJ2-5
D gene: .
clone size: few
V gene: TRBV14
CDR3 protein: CASSQTQETQYF
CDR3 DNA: TGTGCCAGCAGCCAGACTCAAGAGACCCAGTACTTC

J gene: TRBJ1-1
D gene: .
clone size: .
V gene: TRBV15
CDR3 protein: CATRQRQEAGAEAFF
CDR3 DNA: TGTGCCACCAGGCAACGACAGGAGGCCGGCGCTGAAGCTTTCTTT

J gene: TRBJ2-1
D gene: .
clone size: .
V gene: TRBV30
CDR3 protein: CAWSVRTVYNEQFF
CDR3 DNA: TGTGCCTGGAGCGTCCGAACGGTATACAATGAGCAGTTCTTC

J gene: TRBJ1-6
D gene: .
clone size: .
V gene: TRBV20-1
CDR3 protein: CSARERGNSPLHF
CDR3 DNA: TGCAGTGCTAGAGAGCGAGGGAATTCACCCCTCCACTTT

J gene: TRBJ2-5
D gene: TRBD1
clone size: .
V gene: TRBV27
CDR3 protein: CASSTGTGLEETQYF
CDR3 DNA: TGTGCCAGCAGTACCGGGACAGGTTTGGAAGAGACCCAGTACTTC

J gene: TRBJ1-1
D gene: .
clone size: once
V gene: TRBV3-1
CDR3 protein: CASSQRRETNTEAFF
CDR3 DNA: TGTGCCAGCAGCCAACGCCGGGAAACTAACACTGAAGCTTTCTTT

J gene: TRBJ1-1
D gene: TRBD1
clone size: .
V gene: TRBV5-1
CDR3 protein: CASSLLEGQASTEAFF
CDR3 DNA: TGCGCCAGCAGCCTTCTGGAAGGACAGGCTAGCACTGAAGCTTTCTTT